A selection of T cell receptor beta chains follows, all from one sample in a study of blood T cell repertoires in COVID-19. Some clones are missing from TCRdb's copy, which holds only in-frame ones; the method was immunoSEQ multiplex PCR. Of about 75,000 clones listed, 85% to 90% are singletons. The source material was peripheral blood. The receptors were gathered from a human donor in a cohort sampled during active COVID-19. Each CDR3 is given with its conserved first and last residue. The D gene is left open where the match is weak. Clone size is not always given. Where it is, it says once, few, many or a class for expanded clones.

d_call cdr3_length j_call clone_size v_call cdr3_nt cdr3_aa
- 15 TRBJ2-5 - TRBV19 TGTGCCAGTAGAATTAAGGGGGGGCCGTCGGAGACCCAGTACTTC CASRIKGGPSETQYF
TRBD2 17 TRBJ2-4 - TRBV7-2 TGTGCCAGCAGCTTAGGGGGCGGGGGGGCCCCCAAAAACATTCAGTACTTC CASSLGGGGAPKNIQYF
TRBD1 16 TRBJ2-1 - TRBV18 TGTGCCAGCTCACCACCGGGACAGACCTCCTACAATGAGCAGTTCTTC CASSPPGQTSYNEQFF
TRBD1 12 TRBJ2-7 - TRBV7-8 TGTGCCAGCAGCTTGACAGGGTACGAGCAGTACTTC CASSLTGYEQYF
TRBD1 15 TRBJ1-4 once TRBV5-4 TGTGCCAGCAGCTTGGGACAGGGCTATAATGAAAAACTGTTTTTT CASSLGQGYNEKLFF
- 13 TRBJ2-4 few TRBV7-2 TGTGCCAGCAGCTTCGGGGTAGTTGGCATTCAGTACTTC CASSFGVVGIQYF
- 13 TRBJ1-4 - TRBV12-3/TRBV12-4 TGTGCCAGCGGGGGGGTAACTAATGAAAAACTGTTTTTT CASGGVTNEKLFF
- 14 TRBJ2-7 - TRBV27 TGTGCCAGCAGGGTGGGTAGCGGAAACTACGAGCAGTACTTC CASRVGSGNYEQYF
- 19 TRBJ2-1 - TRBV6-2/TRBV6-3 TGTGCCAGCAGTCATAGACCCAGTAACAGGGCGAGCTCCTACAATGAGCAGTTCTTC CASSHRPSNRASSYNEQFF
- 13 TRBJ2-7 few TRBV6-5 TGTGCCAGCAGTTACGCAGGTGTCTACGAGCAGTACTTC CASSYAGVYEQYF
- 14 TRBJ2-7 - TRBV6-1 TGTGCCAGCAGTGAAACGACAGGACTCTACGAGCAGTACTTC CASSETTGLYEQYF
TRBD1 13 TRBJ2-7 - TRBV5-1 TGCGCCAGCAGCAAGGGACAGGACTACGAGCAGTACTTC CASSKGQDYEQYF
TRBD2 18 TRBJ2-4 - TRBV4-2 TGTGCCAGCAGCCAGGTGGGAGCGGGAGGGTCGCCCAAAAACATTCAGTACTTC CASSQVGAGGSPKNIQYF
- 15 TRBJ2-1 once TRBV5-6 TGTGCCAGCAGCTTGGGACAGCTTTCCTACAATGAGCAGTTCTTC CASSLGQLSYNEQFF
TRBD2 13 TRBJ2-2 - TRBV19 TGTGCCACCCGGGGAGGGTTCGCCGGGGAGCTGTTTTTT CATRGGFAGELFF
- 15 TRBJ2-7 - TRBV27 TGTGCCAGCAGTCCAGAAGGGGTGGGATCCTACGAGCAGTACTTC CASSPEGVGSYEQYF
- 11 TRBJ2-5 few TRBV12-3/TRBV12-4 TGTGCCAGCAGTTTCAGGGAGACCCAGTACTTC CASSFRETQYF
TRBD2 14 TRBJ2-3 once TRBV10-2 TGCGCCAGCAGAGGAGCGGGAGGGCCTCGTACGCAGTATTTT CASRGAGGPRTQYF
- 12 TRBJ2-7 - TRBV6-5 TGTGCCAGCAGTTTCGGCTCCTACGAGCAGTACTTC CASSFGSYEQYF
TRBD2 17 TRBJ2-3 - TRBV7-2 TGTGCCAGCAGCCGCGGACTAGCGGGGACTAGCACAGATACGCAGTATTTT CASSRGLAGTSTDTQYF
- 14 TRBJ2-1 - TRBV2 TGTGCCAGCAGTGGACAGGTCTCCTACAATGAGCAGTTCTTC CASSGQVSYNEQFF
TRBD2 16 TRBJ2-5 - TRBV5-6 TGTGCCAGCAGCTTGGAAAGACTAGCGGGGCAAGAGACCCAGTACTTC CASSLERLAGQETQYF
TRBD2 15 TRBJ2-7 - TRBV19 TGTGCCAGTAGTTGGATAGCGGGAGAAGCCTACGAGCAGTACTTC CASSWIAGEAYEQYF
TRBD1 16 TRBJ1-3 - TRBV19 TGTGCCAGTAGCCGAACCGACAGGGGACCTGGAAACACCATATATTTT CASSRTDRGPGNTIYF
- 12 TRBJ2-5 - TRBV7-3 TGTGCCAGCAGCTTACGAGGAGAGACCCAGTACTTC CASSLRGETQYF
- 14 TRBJ2-2 - TRBV7-3 TGTGCCAGCAGTCAGAGCGGGAACACCGGGGAGCTGTTTTTT CASSQSGNTGELFF
- 15 TRBJ1-1 - TRBV5-1 TGCGCCAGCAGCTATGGGCAGGTGATGAACACTGAAGCTTTCTTT CASSYGQVMNTEAFF
- 10 TRBJ2-1 - TRBV20-1 TGCAGTGCTGGTGGCGGTGAGCAGTTCTTC CSAGGGEQFF
- 15 TRBJ1-3 - TRBV6-2/TRBV6-3 TGTGCCAGCAGTCGCTCAGGGATCTCTGGAAACACCATATATTTT CASSRSGISGNTIYF
TRBD2 17 TRBJ2-6 - TRBV7-9 TGTGCCAGCAGCTTCGGGGGGGCGGACACTGGGGCCAACGTCCTGACTTTC CASSFGGADTGANVLTF
TRBD2 21 TRBJ2-3 - TRBV5-1 TGCGCCAGCAGCTTGGGTCGCTTGGGTCTAGCGGCACCTCTTAGCACAGATACGCAGTATTTT CASSLGRLGLAAPLSTDTQYF
TRBD1 15 TRBJ1-4 - TRBV27 TGTGCCAGCAGTTTCAACAGGGGGCAAGGGGAAAAACTGTTTTTT CASSFNRGQGEKLFF
TRBD2 12 TRBJ2-1 - TRBV3-1/TRBV3-2 TGTGCCAGTGTAGGAGCGGGAGATCCCCAGTTCTTC CASVGAGDPQFF
TRBD1 16 TRBJ2-7 - TRBV5-1 TGCGCCAGCAGCTTGACCGTCGGGACAGGGGGCTACGAGCAGTACTTC CASSLTVGTGGYEQYF
- 14 TRBJ2-3 - TRBV27 TGTGCCAGCAGCTTCGAGAAAATCACAGATACGCAGTATTTT CASSFEKITDTQYF
TRBD2 16 TRBJ2-1 - TRBV5-1 TGCGCCAGCAGGGTTATAGCGGGGAGCTCCTACAATGAGCAGTTCTTC CASRVIAGSSYNEQFF
- 15 TRBJ2-2 - TRBV5-4 TGTGCCAGCAGCTTAAGACTCGGAAACACCGGGGAGCTGTTTTTT CASSLRLGNTGELFF
TRBD1 13 TRBJ1-1 - TRBV15 TGTGCCACCAGCAGGGACACAGGGGGCAAAGCTTTCTTT CATSRDTGGKAFF
- 12 TRBJ1-2 - TRBV5-6 TGTGCCAGCAGCTTTGCTACCACGGGCTACACCTTC CASSFATTGYTF
TRBD1 15 TRBJ1-4 - TRBV19 TGTGCCAGTGGTTTGGCCGGGACAGGGAATGAAAAACTGTTTTTT CASGLAGTGNEKLFF
TRBD2 18 TRBJ2-5 - TRBV7-7 TGTGCCAGCAGCGCCTTGGGGCGGGGGGCCAGAGACCAAGAGACCCAGTACTTC CASSALGRGARDQETQYF
- 14 TRBJ1-6 - TRBV9 TGTGCCAGCAGCGCGACAGGACGGAATTCACCCCTCCACTTT CASSATGRNSPLHF
- 11 TRBJ1-2 - TRBV18 TGTGCCAGCTCTAAATCAGGGATGTACACCTTC CASSKSGMYTF
- 16 TRBJ1-6 - TRBV2 TGTGCCAGCAGGGCGGACAGTAACTCCTATAATTCACCCCTCCACTTT CASRADSNSYNSPLHF
TRBD2 17 TRBJ2-3 - TRBV28 TGTGCCAGCACCACCGGGGGACTAGCGGGAGGGTCGGATACGCAGTATTTT CASTTGGLAGGSDTQYF
TRBD2 15 TRBJ2-7 - TRBV5-1 TGCGCCAGCAGCGGATCGGGACTAGCGGACTACGAGCAGTACTTC CASSGSGLADYEQYF
TRBD1 15 TRBJ2-7 - TRBV6-2/TRBV6-3 TGTGCCAGCAGTTTCACCGGGACAGGTGATTACGAGCAGTACTTC CASSFTGTGDYEQYF
TRBD2 16 TRBJ2-7 - TRBV19 TGTGCCAGTCGTTCGAGGGGAAGCGGGAGCCCCTACGAGCAGTACTTC CASRSRGSGSPYEQYF
TRBD2 12 TRBJ2-5 - TRBV6-6 TGTGCCAGCAGTCCCGGGGGGAAGACCCAGTACTTC CASSPGGKTQYF
TRBD1 18 TRBJ1-6 - TRBV4-1 TGCGCCAGCAGCCGAGGGACAGGGGGAGTCTCCTATAATTCACCCCTCCACTTT CASSRGTGGVSYNSPLHF